The text below deals with one T cell receptor beta chain. The CDR3 end falls 3 residues outside the read, so it is completed with the germline J gene. These data come from a study of T cells in women clearing cervical HPV infection. Study-level background: Only a few women had HLA typing results available.

The germline V gene has CDR1 SGHRS and CDR2 YFSETQ. The CDR3 has 15 residues. Here immunoSEQ multiplex PCR was the method, and the copy in TCRdb shows in-frame clones only, minus some. Here the sample table reports 40,000 to 60,000 clones. Specimen: blood buffy coat. The chain uses TRBV5-1 and TRBJ1-2, with D hard to call. The clonotype was recovered from a woman aged 18 to 75 with a cervical HPV16 infection that either progressed to CIN3+ or cleared (not recorded which). This CDR3 reads CASSLEPVAPEGYTF. CDR3 DNA, as far as it was read: TGCGCCAGCAGCTTAGAACCGGTTGCTCCTGAAGGC.